A single sample gave rise to the 9 T cell receptor beta chains below, sequenced in a study of T-cell memory formation after mild COVID-19. Each CDR3 protein gets one entry after TCRdb re-called the 5' RACE reads with MiXCR. Of around 130,000 distinct CDR3 sequences listed, 16% are singletons. The sample was PBMCs or a T cell subset sorted from them (not recorded which). These receptors all come from an adult woman who had mild COVID-19 (a few samples of this study predate the infection). Cell type and time point are not known.

V usage is TRBV5-5 and J usage is TRBJ2-3; D possibly matches TRBD1 or TRBD2 (5 bases each). Trimming took off 2 bases at V and 5 bases at J, with 15 bases between the two ends. Germline V lookup: CDR1 SGHKS, CDR2 YYEKEE (reference sequence). This CDR3 spans 15 amino acids. CDR3 sequence: CASSFRRGGKDTQYF. CDR3 coding DNA: TGTGCCAGCAGCTTCCGACGGGGCGGCAAAGATACGCAGTATTTT.

The chain uses TRBV29-1 and TRBJ1-1; D remains ambiguous. The V and J ends lost 3 bases and 0 bases respectively, with 5 bases between them. Germline CDR1 reads SQVTM; CDR2 reads ANQGSEA. CDR3 length: 12 residues. The DNA for the CDR3 is TGCAGCGTTGAGACGGTGAACACTGAAGCTTTCTTT. As protein: CSVETVNTEAFF.

For this clonotype: This may come from a read error, since a much larger clone is one base off. V gene TRBV7-6 combines with J gene TRBJ2-3; no clear D. The CDR3 totals 13 residues. The germline V gene encodes CDR1 SGHVS and CDR2 FNYEAQ. This CDR3 reads CARSLEGTDTQYF. CDR3 sequence (DNA): TGTGCCAGAAGCTTAGAAGGCACAGATACGCAGTATTTT.

This clonotype was observed a few times. This chain connects TRBV12-3 or TRBV12-4 to TRBJ1-1, with D unclear. Trimming removed 3 bases at V and 1 base at J, with 9 bases between. This CDR3 has 14 amino acids. This CDR3 is CASSFRHQNTEAFF. In nucleotides, the CDR3 is TGTGCCAGCAGTTTCAGACACCAGAACACTGAAGCTTTCTTT.

The chain is built from TRBV6-6 and TRBJ2-1; 7 bases fit TRBD2. The trim removed 2 bases at V and 9 bases at J, leaving 1 base unmatched. Germline lookup yields CDR1 MNHNY and CDR2 SVGAGI (reference sequence). The CDR3 extends over 12 amino acids. The CDR3 region has the DNA TGTGCCAGCAGTTACAGGGAGGGTGAGCAGTTCTTC. Protein: CASSYREGEQFF.

Notes on this clonotype: Its ends do not fully match the called genes, so a read error is possible. The chain carries TRBV24-1 and TRBJ2-7, with a weak D call TRBD2 (5 bases). Germline V gene data show CDR1 as KGHDR and CDR2 as SFDVKD. CDR3 length: 14 residues. DNA for the CDR3: TGTGCCACCAGGGATTCGGGGTCGGCAAACGAGCAGTACTTC. Translation gives CATRDSGSANEQYF.

This clonotype was detected a few times. The gene calls are TRBV9 and TRBJ2-3; perhaps TRBD1 as D (5 bases). The CDR3 is 15 amino acids. Trimming cost V 0 bases and J 6 bases, with 14 bases left between them. Germline-derived CDR1 and CDR2 are SGDLS and YYNGEE. The DNA of the CDR3 is TGTGCCAGCAGCGTAGCTCAAGGGGTCTCGGATACGCAGTATTTT. As protein: CASSVAQGVSDTQYF.

This chain links TRBV27 with TRBJ1-2; D may be TRBD1 (6 bases). Trimming cost V 5 bases and J 1 base, with 14 bases left between them. CDR1 is MNHEY, CDR2 SMNVEV, per germline (reference sequence). The CDR3 totals 15 residues. The CDR3 DNA is TGTGCCAGCAGTGGCAGGGGCTACTTTAACTATGGCTACACCTTC. It specifies CASSGRGYFNYGYTF.

This clonotype showed up just a few times. The chain carries TRBV24-1 and TRBJ2-5, with D uncertain. CDR3 length equals 13 residues. V was pared by 5 bases and J by 2 bases, with 8 bases between. Germline CDR1 is KGHDR and CDR2 is SFDVKD. The CDR3 DNA reads TGTGCCACCAGTGTCGGGTATCAAGAGACCCAGTACTTC. Its translation is CATSVGYQETQYF.